This TCR beta chain came from a study of blood T cell repertoires in COVID-19. Whole-study context: PBMCs, B-cell-depleted T cells, or T cells were the source of the cDNA or gDNA that made up the material.

Data came from immunoSEQ multiplex PCR; TCRdb stores just in-frame clones and leaves some out. The sample consists of over 120,000 clones, about four fifths of them appearing once. This clone was recorded only once. Sequencing was performed on PBMCs or T cells enriched from blood (not recorded which). The receptor was derived from a man in his fifties or sixties who had recovered from COVID-19.

Written as DNA, the CDR3 is TGCGCCAGCAGCCAAGTGGACATGGGACTACCTAGAGAGCAGTACTTC. Amino acid sequence: CASSQVDMGLPREQYF. J is TRBJ2-7 and V is TRBV4-1; 7 bases match TRBD2. Germline lookup yields CDR1 MGHRA and CDR2 YSYEKL. CDR3 length: 16 amino acids. V gave up 1 base and J gave up 7 bases; unmatched junction bases: 13.